The clone carrying this TCR beta chain was counted at least ten times. The antigen is undetermined. Trimming pared 1 base from V and 0 bases from J, leaving 12 bases between. The CDR3 contains 16 residues. Germline V gene lookup returns CDR1 SGHVS and CDR2 FQNEAQ. These data belong to a study of T cell repertoires in cytomegalovirus infection. On the study more broadly: Public TCR beta signatures were indicative of both CMV infection and a matching HLA type.

Study outcomes and limitations: HLA-C-restricted TCR beta clonotypes specific for CMV led the ex vivo response. Cumulative frequency (of public TCR beta family members) identified carriers of CMV plus the relevant HLA.

Each CDR3 protein gets one entry after TCRdb re-called the reads with MiXCR. The sample consists of fewer than 200,000 distinct CDR3 sequences, approximately 15% of them appearing once. The TCR was taken from a human donor in good health (CMV status not recorded). Some clones in this sample may be carry-over from other donors' samples. Input material: PBMCs. The chain uses TRBV7-8 and TRBJ1-2; TRBD1 is a possible D gene (5 bases). The CDR3 nucleotides are TGTGCCAGCAGCTTAGATTCCGGGACGGCTAACTATGGCTACACCTTC. Translated, it gives CASSLDSGTANYGYTF.